This T cell receptor beta chain was identified during a study of CD8 T cells in ankylosing spondylitis. Findings of the study overall: Made up of about eight highly homologous variants, a TCR beta motif appeared characteristic of ankylosing spondylitis blood.

The V end lost 1 base, the J end lost 1 base, and 17 bases lay between the germline ends. CDR1 is SGHRS, CDR2 YFSETQ, per germline. The CDR3 spans 18 residues. TCRdb redid the calling of the 5' RACE reads with MiXCR, one entry per CDR3 protein. The data show around 300,000 distinct CDR3 sequences, under 14% seen once. This clonotype turned up a few times. Its antigen remains unknown. The clonotype was recovered from a female donor with ankylosing spondylitis or in good health (not recorded which). The J gene is TRBJ2-2, the V gene TRBV5-1; possible D gene TRBD1, 5 bases. Specimen: blood, either unsorted or a sorted T cell fraction (not recorded which). The CDR3 loop is CASSLYRQGRQNTGELFF. In DNA form, the CDR3 reads TGCGCCAGCAGCTTGTATAGGCAGGGCCGACAGAACACCGGGGAGCTGTTTTTT.